This TCR beta chain is drawn from a study of blood T cell repertoires in COVID-19 (dated by TCRdb to the early 2020s). In the study overall: The collaborator samples originated in the United States, Italy and Spain and spanned the acute and convalescent phases of COVID-19. Nearly every sample came with metadata listing a de-identified subject ID, COVID-19 status, age in years and sex. A freely available public database, intended as a resource for researchers studying the immune response to SARS-CoV-2, is where the repertoires were released. Subjects who had been exposed to COVID-19, were actively infected with it, or had recovered from it provided the deeply sampled blood TCRbeta repertoires that made up the dataset. Where HLA class I and class II types were available, the types were taken from metadata supplied by the sample provider, not from assay-based typing. The prospective study material was composed of cDNA or gDNA derived from T cells, B-cell-depleted T cells, or PBMCs. The samples were drawn from the first 160 participants of the ongoing ImmuneRACE study and from 1,200 or so subjects provided by 6 global collaborators. Overall study outcomes, separate from this receptor: The quantity of clinical and demographic metadata differed by source and by participant and was supplied without curation.

A remark on this clone: This receptor's antigen is unknown. Base quality data are lacking; no much larger clone is found one base away.

At one collaborating source in Seattle, patients were enrolled during active infection and were followed longitudinally through the course of disease. Whole blood was collected in K2EDTA tubes by collaborating institutions according to the institutions' own protocols. For TCRbeta analysis, collaborator samples were shipped as frozen whole blood, as isolated PBMCs, or as DNA extracted from either sample type. CDR1 and CDR2 are read off the germline V gene (reference sequence) as LNHDA and SQIVND. The CDR3 has 12 amino acids, counting the end cysteine and phenylalanine. Only the CDR3 region is kept as DNA, spanning 36 bases read in frame from base 1. The V end loses 11 bases and the J end loses 3 bases, and a stretch of 11 bases separates them. TCRbeta CDR3 regions were amplified from genomic DNA using the immunoSEQ Assay, a bias-controlled multiplex PCR. The original methods were these. Within the assay, amplification of reference gene primers was used to estimate how many nucleated cells each sample contained. Sequence reads were collapsed and filtered to measure the absolute abundance of every unique TCRbeta CDR3 rearrangement. For each sample, productive Simpson clonality was calculated as the square root of Simpson's diversity index over productive rearrangements. Here the immuneACCESS table is served through TCRdb, limited to in-frame sequences with V and J called. Missing clones are a known gap in these copies; in checked studies unresolved V genes cover under half, and the rest lacks a known reason. That table supplies the V and J calls and clone size; D and trimming were determined from the DNA. In this sample the table shows fewer than 250,000 clones, around 86% of which occur a single time. 5% to 7% of the sample goes to the ten largest clones.

This TCR came from a woman older than 75 with COVID-19, enrolled during active disease. Sample: peripheral blood. The receptor chain draws on TRBV19 and TRBJ1-5; possibly the D gene is TRBD1, per 5 matching bases. The CDR3: CAAGGSNQPQHF. The DNA sequence follows: TGTGCCGCCGGGGGTTCCAATCAGCCCCAGCATTTT.